This TCR beta chain stems from a study of Ad26.COV2.S vaccination and SARS-CoV-2 variants. Turning to the study itself: Into the muscle, Ad26.COV2.S was dosed once or twice, 56 days apart.

Stated treatment: roughly 18 received Ad26.COV2.S at low or high dose, single or two shots; roughly five received placebo; per-sample allocation not given. Day 63 after the first injection of vaccine or placebo was the sampling time. This vaccine is an Ad26 vector that expresses the Wuhan-strain SARS-CoV-2 spike. Study-level findings and limits: Substantial breadth was reported for post-vaccination spike-specific CD8+ and CD4+ T cells. Placebo and vaccine recipients had non-spike TCR breadth that was similar.

TCRdb's copy holds only in-frame clones and misses some; the assay was immunoSEQ multiplex PCR. The sample carries 350,000 to 400,000 clones, roughly nine tenths recorded once. As for this clone: Its antigen is unidentified.

Germline CDR1 reads MDHEN; CDR2 reads SYDVKM. The V end was cut by 6 bases, the J end by 8 bases, with 8 bases between. The CDR3 covers 12 residues. This TCR came from a person aged 18-65 years who received the Ad26.COV2.S COVID-19 vaccine or a placebo. The chain recombines TRBV28 with TRBJ1-6; D not certain. The sequences come from peripheral blood, collected in a trial of Ad26.COV2.S vaccine versus placebo. The CDR3 DNA reads as TGTGCCAGCAGCCTAAGGGATTCACCCCTCCACTTT. Translation gives CASSLRDSPLHF.